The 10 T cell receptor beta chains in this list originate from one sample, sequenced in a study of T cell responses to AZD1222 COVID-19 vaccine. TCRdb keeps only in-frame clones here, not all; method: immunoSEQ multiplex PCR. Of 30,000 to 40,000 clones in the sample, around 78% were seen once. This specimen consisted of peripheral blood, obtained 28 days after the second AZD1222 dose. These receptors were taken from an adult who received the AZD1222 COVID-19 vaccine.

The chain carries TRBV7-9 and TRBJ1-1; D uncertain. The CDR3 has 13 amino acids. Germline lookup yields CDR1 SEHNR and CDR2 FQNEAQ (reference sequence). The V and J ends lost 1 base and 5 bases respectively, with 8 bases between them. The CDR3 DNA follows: TGTGCCAGCAGCTTAGAGACCGGGACTGAAGCTTTCTTT. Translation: CASSLETGTEAFF.

This chain's CDR3 is CASSDGGGDRSSPLHF. The DNA for the CDR3 is TGTGCCAGCAGTGATGGGGGGGGTGATCGGAGTTCACCCCTCCACTTT. This chain connects TRBV2 to TRBJ1-6, with a tentative D call TRBD1 (5 bases). Between the trimmed V and J ends, which lost 3 bases and 9 bases, there was a span of 18 bases. The CDR3 is 16 residues long. The V gene's germline CDR1 is SNHLY and CDR2 FYNNEI.

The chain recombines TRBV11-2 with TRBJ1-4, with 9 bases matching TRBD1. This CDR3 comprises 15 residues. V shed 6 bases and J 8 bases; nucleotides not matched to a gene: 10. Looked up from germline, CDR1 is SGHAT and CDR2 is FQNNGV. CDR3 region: CASSSTGQGGEKLFF. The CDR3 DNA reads TGTGCCAGCAGTTCGACGGGACAGGGTGGGGAAAAACTGTTTTTT.

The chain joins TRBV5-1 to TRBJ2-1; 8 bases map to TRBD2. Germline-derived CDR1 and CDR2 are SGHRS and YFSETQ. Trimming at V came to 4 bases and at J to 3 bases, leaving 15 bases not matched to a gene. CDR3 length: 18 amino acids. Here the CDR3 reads CASSPRRSSGGNYNEQFF. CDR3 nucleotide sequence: TGCGCCAGCAGCCCCCGCCGCTCGAGCGGGGGAAACTACAATGAGCAGTTCTTC. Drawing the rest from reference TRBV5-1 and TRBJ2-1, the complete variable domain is KAGVTQTPRYLIKTRGQQVTLSCSPISGHRSVSWYQQTPGQGLQFLFEYFSETQRNKGNFPGRFSGRQFSNSRSEMNVSTLELGDSALYLCASSPRRSSGGNYNEQFFGPGTRLTVL.

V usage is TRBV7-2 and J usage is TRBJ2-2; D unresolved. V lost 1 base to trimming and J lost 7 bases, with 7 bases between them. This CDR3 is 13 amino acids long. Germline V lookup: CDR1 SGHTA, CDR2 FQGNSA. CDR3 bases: TGTGCCAGCAGCTTAGAATACGGCGGGGAGCTGTTTTTT. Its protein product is CASSLEYGGELFF.

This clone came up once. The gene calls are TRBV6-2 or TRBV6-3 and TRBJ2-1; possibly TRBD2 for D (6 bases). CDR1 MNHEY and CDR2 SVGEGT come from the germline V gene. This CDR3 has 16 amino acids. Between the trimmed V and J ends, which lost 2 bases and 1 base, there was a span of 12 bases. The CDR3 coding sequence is TGTGCCAGCAGTTACGGCGGGGCCCCTTCCTACAATGAGCAGTTCTTC. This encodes CASSYGGAPSYNEQFF.

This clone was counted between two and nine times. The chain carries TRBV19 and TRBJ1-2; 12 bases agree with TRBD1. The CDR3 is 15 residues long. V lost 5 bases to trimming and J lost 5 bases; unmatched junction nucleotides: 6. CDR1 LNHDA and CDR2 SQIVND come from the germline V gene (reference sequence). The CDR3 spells CASSGDRGRGYGYTF. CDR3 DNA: TGTGCCAGTAGTGGGGACAGGGGGCGAGGATATGGCTACACCTTC.

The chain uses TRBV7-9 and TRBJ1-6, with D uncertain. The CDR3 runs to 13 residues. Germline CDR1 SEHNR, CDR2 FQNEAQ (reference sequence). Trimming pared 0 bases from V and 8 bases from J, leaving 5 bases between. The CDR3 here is CASSLATDSPLHF. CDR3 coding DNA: TGTGCCAGCAGCTTAGCAACCGATTCACCCCTCCACTTT.

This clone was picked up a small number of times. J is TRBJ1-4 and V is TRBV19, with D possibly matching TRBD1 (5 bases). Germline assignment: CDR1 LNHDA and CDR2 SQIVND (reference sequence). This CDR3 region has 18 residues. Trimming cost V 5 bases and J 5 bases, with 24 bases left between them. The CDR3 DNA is TGTGCCAGTAGTCCCCAGGGACTCGTTTTGGTTACCAATGAAAAACTGTTTTTT. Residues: CASSPQGLVLVTNEKLFF.

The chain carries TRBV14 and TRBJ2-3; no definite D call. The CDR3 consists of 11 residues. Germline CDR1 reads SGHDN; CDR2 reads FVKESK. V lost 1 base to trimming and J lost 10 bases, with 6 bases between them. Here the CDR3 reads CASSQGSSQYF. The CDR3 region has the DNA TGTGCCAGCAGCCAAGGGTCTTCGCAGTATTTT.